This T cell receptor beta chain was sequenced for a study of cytomegalovirus exposure and HLA in healthy donors. This CDR3 is built from 15 residues. The V gene's germline CDR1 is SNHLY and CDR2 FYNNEI. After removal of 6 bases from V and 8 bases from J, the junction contained 9 bases not matched to a gene. Use of 60 Vbeta and 13 Jbeta primers characterized the PCR. In the source study's methods: The authors later counted about 80 million unique TCR beta chains, approximately 10 million of them shared. Sequenced by immunoSEQ multiplex PCR; TCRdb stores in-frame clones only, minus some. V and J calls and clone size are those listed in that table; D and trimming were worked out from the DNA. Of about 160,000 clones in the sample, 60% to 85% were seen once. This clone was seen a handful of times. Its specificity is not known. Study-wide results and limits: Immune exposure information available was restricted to CMV serostatus.

The chain is built from TRBV2 and TRBJ2-1, with TRBD1 matching 11 bases. This sequence was found in a man aged 45-60 years in good health and CMV-seropositive. The specimen sequenced was PBMCs. The CDR3 here is CASRDRGLSIDEQFF. DNA for the CDR3: TGTGCCAGCAGGGACAGGGGGCTTAGCATCGATGAGCAGTTCTTC. The complete variable domain, with remaining parts taken from reference TRBV2 and TRBJ2-1, reads EPEVTQTPSHQVTQMGQEVILRCVPISNHLYFYWYRQILGQKVEFLVSFYNNEISEKSEIFDDQFSVERPDGSNFTLKIRSTKLEDSAMYFCASRDRGLSIDEQFFGPGTRLTVL.